One and the same sample provided the 6 T cell receptor beta chains below, sequenced in a study of blood T cell repertoires in COVID-19. Here immunoSEQ multiplex PCR was the method, and the copy in TCRdb shows in-frame clones only, minus some. The repertoire consists of more than 300,000 clones, with 70% to 90% occurring once and the leading ten covering around 1.6%. The sequenced sample was peripheral blood. Receptor source: a woman aged 25 to 39 with COVID-19, enrolled during active disease.

V gene TRBV10-2 combines with J gene TRBJ1-1; D possibly corresponds to TRBD1 (5 bases). Germline V lookup: CDR1 WSHSY, CDR2 SAAADI. V gave up 5 bases and J gave up 0 bases, with 10 bases separating them. CDR3 length: 14 amino acids. The CDR3 loop is CASSNRQLNTEAFF. The CDR3 DNA reads as TGCGCCAGCAGTAATAGACAGCTGAACACTGAAGCTTTCTTT.

This chain joins TRBV4-1 and TRBJ2-5; possibly TRBD2 for D (5 bases). Germline lookup yields CDR1 MGHRA and CDR2 YSYEKL. This CDR3 has 14 amino acids. V lost 3 bases to trimming and J lost 2 bases, with 10 bases between them. CDR3 DNA sequence: TGCGCCAGCAGCCAGGGAGACGGACAAGAGACCCAGTACTTC. It is translated as CASSQGDGQETQYF.

The chain carries TRBV18 and TRBJ1-3; TRBD1 aligns across 10 bases. J gave up 10 bases and V 3 bases, and 12 bases lay outside the gene matches. Germline CDR1 KGHSH, CDR2 LQKENI. This CDR3 is 16 amino acids long. The CDR3 bases are TGTGCCAGCTCACCGTCGCCGGGACAGGGGAGACGTACCATATATTTT. As protein: CASSPSPGQGRRTIYF.

The genes are TRBV2 and TRBJ2-7; tentatively, D is TRBD1 (6 bases). Germline CDR1 SNHLY, CDR2 FYNNEI. V lost 5 bases and J lost 6, with 11 bases in between. This CDR3 has 12 amino acids. CDR3: CASSNRVREQYF. DNA for the CDR3: TGTGCCAGCAGTAACAGGGTTCGCGAGCAGTACTTC. Together with reference TRBV2 and TRBJ2-7, the CDR3 gives the full variable domain: EPEVTQTPSHQVTQMGQEVILRCVPISNHLYFYWYRQILGQKVEFLVSFYNNEISEKSEIFDDQFSVERPDGSNFTLKIRSTKLEDSAMYFCASSNRVREQYFGPGTRLTVT.

This chain joins TRBV19 and TRBJ2-2, with a possible D match to TRBD1 (6 bases). Trimming removed 3 bases from V and 5 bases from J, with 13 bases in between. Germline CDR1 LNHDA, CDR2 SQIVND (reference sequence). The CDR3 contains 15 residues. The CDR3 DNA sequence: TGTGCCAGTAGTATGGGCAGGGGCGCAACCGGGGAGCTGTTTTTT. Its protein is CASSMGRGATGELFF.

This clone was counted only a few times. The chain couples TRBV4-3 to TRBJ2-3; TRBD2 agrees at 10 bases. Germline assignment: CDR1 LGHNA and CDR2 YSLEER. The CDR3 covers 18 residues. J gave up 1 base and V 0 bases, and 7 bases lay outside the gene matches. The CDR3 nucleotides read TGCGCCAGCAGCCAAGAGTTACCTAGCGGGGGCCGCACAGATACGCAGTATTTT. It yields the protein CASSQELPSGGRTDTQYF.